The clone carrying this T cell receptor (beta chain) was seen many times. Its antigen is not known. This specimen comes from a study of early T cells in non-severe SARS-CoV-2 infection. Study in general: The sequenced material was bulk RNA from unsorted whole blood, and its chains were unpaired. Regarding the study as a whole: Matching with VDJdb favored anti-spike CD8 responses (missing private and CD4 specificities).

Unique molecular identifier tags were affixed to discrete cDNA molecules. TCRdb ran MiXCR on the 5' RACE reads and lists one entry per CDR3 protein. This table holds more than 50,000 distinct CDR3 sequences, about 12% found once. The sample was whole blood, taken at baseline. This TCR was sampled from an adult who was a healthcare worker with PCR-confirmed SARS-CoV-2 infection or an uninfected control (not recorded which).

The CDR3 DNA follows: TGCAGCGGGTCCGACTTTAATGAAAAACTGTTTTTT. Protein sequence: CSGSDFNEKLFF. This chain connects TRBV29-1 to TRBJ1-4; D is unresolved. CDR3 size: 12 residues. Per germline, CDR1 SQVTM and CDR2 ANQGSEA. Trimming left V 7 bases short and J 4 bases short, with 10 bases between.